Presented here are 9 T cell receptor beta chains from one specimen sequenced in a study of graft-versus-host responses after intestinal transplantation. These receptors have no identified antigens. This table comes from immunoSEQ multiplex PCR, and its TCRdb copy is limited to in-frame clones, with some not included. The sample contains around 64,000 clones, 85% to 95% of which appear only once. The sample here was unstimulated CD4+ T cells sorted from spleen or lymph node cells, taken before transplant. All receptors derive from a human donor who was the organ donor for an intestinal transplant.

CDR3 protein: CASIRMGAQNTEAFF. In DNA form, the CDR3 reads TGTGCCAGTATTCGAATGGGGGCACAGAACACTGAAGCTTTCTTT. The chain joins TRBV19 to TRBJ1-1, with a tentative D call TRBD1 (6 bases). Germline CDR1 and CDR2: LNHDA and SQIVND (reference sequence). Trimming took off 7 bases at V and 1 base at J, with 16 bases between the two ends. The CDR3 contains 15 residues.

V is TRBV4-2 and J is TRBJ1-5, with TRBD1 matching 10 bases. Germline loops: CDR1 LGHNA, CDR2 YNFKEQ. The V and J ends lost 0 bases and 4 bases, in that order; junction bases with no gene match: 6. This CDR3 is 17 amino acids long. The CDR3 DNA is TGTGCCAGCAGCCAAGATAGAGGGGACAGGGGTAATCAGCCCCAGCATTTT. Translation gives CASSQDRGDRGNQPQHF.

The V call is TRBV11-2, the J call TRBJ2-7; 9 bases are shared with TRBD2. Germline V lookup: CDR1 SGHAT, CDR2 FQNNGV. V lost 1 base to trimming and J lost 7 bases; unmatched junction nucleotides: 8. This CDR3 region has 15 residues. The CDR3 protein is CASSLVAAGGSEQYF. For the CDR3, the DNA is TGTGCCAGCAGCTTAGTGGCTGCGGGGGGGTCAGAGCAGTACTTC.

The V call is TRBV6-1, the J call TRBJ1-2, with 9 bases lining up with TRBD1. The CDR3 has 15 residues. The germline V gene encodes CDR1 MNHNS and CDR2 SASEGT. Unmatched junction bases numbered 7, after V lost 0 bases and J lost 8 bases. For the CDR3, the DNA is TGTGCCAGCAGTGAAGCGCTAGGCACAGGGGGCGGCTACACCTTC. This codes for CASSEALGTGGGYTF.

The CDR3, as DNA: TGTGCCAGCAGCTGGAGGACAGGGATTCGCACTGAAGCTTTCTTT. This translates into CASSWRTGIRTEAFF. The rearrangement links TRBV5-6 to TRBJ1-1; 8 bases are a match to TRBD1. This CDR3 has 15 residues. Trimming took 3 bases from V and 4 from J; bases not matched to a gene: 8. Per germline, CDR1 SGHDT and CDR2 YYEEEE.

A single count supports this clone. The rearrangement links TRBV18 to TRBJ2-3; 9 nucleotides line up with TRBD2. The germline gives CDR1 KGHSH, CDR2 LQKENI. J gave up 3 bases and V 1 base, and 2 bases lay outside the gene matches. This CDR3 contains 15 residues. This chain's CDR3 is CASSPLLAGTDTQYF. The DNA of the CDR3 is TGTGCCAGCTCACCACTCCTAGCGGGGACAGATACGCAGTATTTT.

This clone was recorded once. The J gene is TRBJ1-4, the V gene TRBV27; 7 positions match TRBD1. The length of the CDR3 is 15 residues. Losses at the gene ends were 0 bases for V and 7 bases for J; bases not matched to a gene: 5. Looked up from germline, CDR1 is MNHEY and CDR2 is SMNVEV (reference sequence). In DNA, the CDR3 is TGTGCCAGCAGTTTATCAAACAGGGGAGGTGAAAAACTGTTTTTT. This codes for CASSLSNRGGEKLFF.

This clone was recorded once. The chain couples TRBV7-3 to TRBJ2-5; D is tentatively TRBD1 or TRBD2 (5 bases each). This CDR3 spans 14 amino acids. Germline V gene sequence: CDR1 SGHTA, CDR2 FQGTGA. With 6 bases removed from V and 3 bases from J, the gap between germline ends came to 14 bases. Written as DNA, the CDR3 is TGTGCCAGCAGTCGGACCGGGACGAAAGAGACCCAGTACTTC. Its protein product is CASSRTGTKETQYF.

The rearrangement uses TRBV7-2 and TRBJ2-2; a weak D match, TRBD2 (6 bases). CDR1 is SGHTA, CDR2 FQGNSA, per germline. Trimming removed 5 bases from V and 0 bases from J, with 22 bases in between. CDR3 size: 19 residues. CDR3 DNA sequence: TGTGCCAGCAGCACCGGGACTGGTATCGTTGGTTCGAACACCGGGGAGCTGTTTTTT. This codes for CASSTGTGIVGSNTGELFF.